This T cell receptor (beta chain) is from a study of T cell responses to AZD1222 COVID-19 vaccine. Study outcomes and limitations: Without day 14 samples, only post-peak T cell repertoires were studied.

In the case of this clone: Antigen unknown.

TCRdb's copy holds only in-frame clones and misses some; the assay was immunoSEQ multiplex PCR. The data show around 150,000 clones, 85% to 95% seen once. Pooling of second doses given at about 4 or about 12 weeks was done. This CDR3 has 16 residues. The germline V gene has CDR1 SGHAT and CDR2 FQDESV (reference sequence). J was trimmed by 0 bases and V by 0 bases; bases with no gene match: 5. The sequencing used peripheral blood, collected 28 days after the second AZD1222 dose. The chain combines TRBV11-1 with TRBJ2-7; 7 nucleotides match TRBD1. The TCR was taken from an adult who received the AZD1222 COVID-19 vaccine. The chain's CDR3 is CASSLAIWDSSYEQYF. In DNA form, the CDR3 reads TGTGCCAGCAGCTTAGCTATTTGGGACAGCTCCTACGAGCAGTACTTC.